This note documents a single T cell receptor (beta chain) sequence. The sample comes from a study of blood T cell repertoires in COVID-19. The protocol was immunoSEQ multiplex PCR, while the TCRdb copy is restricted to in-frame clones and leaves out a portion. The sample contains approximately 150,000 clones, 75% to 90% of which appear only once. V lost 6 bases and J lost 0; bases outside the gene matches: 4. Germline V lookup: CDR1 LNHNV, CDR2 YYDKDF (reference sequence). The CDR3 spans 15 residues. The chain links TRBV15 to TRBJ1-3, with TRBD1 matching over 8 bases. The receptor was derived from a woman in her 50s with acute or convalescent COVID-19. The specimen was peripheral blood. The CDR3 bases are TGTGCCACCAGGGACAGGGTGAGCTCTGGAAACACCATATATTTT. Translating gives CATRDRVSSGNTIYF.